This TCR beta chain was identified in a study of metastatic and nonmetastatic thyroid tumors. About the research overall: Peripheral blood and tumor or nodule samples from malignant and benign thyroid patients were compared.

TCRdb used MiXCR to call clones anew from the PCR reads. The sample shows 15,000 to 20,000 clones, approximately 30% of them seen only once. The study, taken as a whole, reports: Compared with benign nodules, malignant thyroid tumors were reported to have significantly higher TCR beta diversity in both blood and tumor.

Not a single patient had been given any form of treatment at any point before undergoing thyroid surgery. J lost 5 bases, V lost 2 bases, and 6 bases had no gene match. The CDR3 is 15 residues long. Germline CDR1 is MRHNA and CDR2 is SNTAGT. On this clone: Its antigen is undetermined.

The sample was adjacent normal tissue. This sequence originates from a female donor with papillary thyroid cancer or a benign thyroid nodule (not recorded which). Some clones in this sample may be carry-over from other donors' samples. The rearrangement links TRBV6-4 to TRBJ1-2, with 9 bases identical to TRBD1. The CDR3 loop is CASSDTGQGLYGYTF. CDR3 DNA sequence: TGTGCCAGCAGTGACACCGGACAGGGGCTGTATGGCTACACCTTC.